The rows below give T cell receptor beta chains drawn from one sample of a study of Ad26.COV2.S vaccination and SARS-CoV-2 variants. Some clones are missing from TCRdb's copy, which holds only in-frame ones; the method was immunoSEQ multiplex PCR. The table shows roughly 350,000 clones, with around 88% occurring only once. The sequences come from peripheral blood, collected in a trial of Ad26.COV2.S vaccine versus placebo. These TCRs come from a person aged 18 to 59 who received the Ad26.COV2.S COVID-19 vaccine or a placebo. The CDR3 runs from the conserved cysteine through the conserved F or W. Each record gives: V gene, J gene, clone size, D gene, CDR3 protein, CDR3 DNA. A D gene is named only where the DNA matches it firmly. Rows may omit the clone size; those that give it use once, few, many or a size class.

>TRBV21-1|TRBJ2-5|-|-
CASSKLGEQETQYF
TGTGCCAGCAGCAAACTAGGGGAGCAAGAGACCCAGTACTTC
>TRBV28|TRBJ2-1|-|TRBD1
CASTGQGDLNEQFF
TGTGCCAGCACTGGACAGGGGGACCTAAATGAGCAGTTCTTC
>TRBV25-1|TRBJ2-1|-|TRBD2
CASSVASGAYNEQFF
TGTGCCAGCAGTGTAGCTAGCGGGGCCTACAATGAGCAGTTCTTC
>TRBV5-1|TRBJ1-1|-|TRBD1
CASSPDLTGGTEAFF
TGCGCCAGCAGCCCCGACCTGACAGGGGGCACTGAAGCTTTCTTT
>TRBV27|TRBJ1-1|-|-
CASSSPSVTEAFF
TGTGCCAGCAGTTCCCCCTCGGTGACGGAAGCTTTCTTT
>TRBV5-1|TRBJ2-2|-|TRBD2
CASSPRLAANTGELFF
TGCGCCAGCAGCCCCCGACTAGCGGCTAACACCGGGGAGCTGTTTTTT
>TRBV7-9|TRBJ1-6|-|-
CASSLAGQPGDSPLHF
TGTGCCAGCAGCTTAGCTGGACAGCCTGGGGATTCACCCCTCCACTTT
>TRBV13|TRBJ2-5|-|-
CASSPGSQAFETQYF
TGTGCCAGCAGCCCCGGGAGTCAGGCGTTTGAGACCCAGTACTTC
>TRBV19|TRBJ2-1|-|TRBD2
CASSFASGSVYNEQFF
TGTGCCAGTAGTTTCGCTAGCGGGTCGGTCTACAATGAGCAGTTCTTC
>TRBV19|TRBJ1-1|-|-
CASSSATVNTEAFF
TGTGCCAGTAGTTCCGCGACAGTGAACACTGAAGCTTTCTTT
>TRBV5-4|TRBJ2-1|-|-
CASSLARGGGDNEQFF
TGTGCCAGCAGCTTGGCCAGGGGAGGGGGTGACAATGAGCAGTTCTTC
>TRBV5-1|TRBJ1-3|-|-
CASSPGDNWITGNTIYF
TGCGCCAGCAGCCCGGGGGACAATTGGATCACTGGAAACACCATATATTTT
>TRBV5-6|TRBJ2-2|-|-
CASSLGGKNTGELFF
TGTGCCAGCAGCTTGGGGGGCAAGAACACCGGGGAGCTGTTTTTT
>TRBV10-1|TRBJ2-3|once|TRBD1
CASSRSGQGNTQYF
TGCGCCAGCAGCCGATCGGGACAGGGCAATACGCAGTATTTT
>TRBV30|TRBJ2-2|-|TRBD1
CAWSLTGGYTGELFF
TGTGCCTGGAGCCTGACAGGGGGATACACCGGGGAGCTGTTTTTT
>TRBV27|TRBJ2-1|-|-
CASSLGGRTYNEQFF
TGTGCCAGCAGTTTGGGCGGGCGGACGTACAATGAGCAGTTCTTC
>TRBV5-1|TRBJ2-7|few|-
CASRPTGLSTYEQYF
TGCGCCAGCAGGCCTACAGGGCTCTCTACCTACGAGCAGTACTTC
>TRBV15|TRBJ1-5|once|-
CATSRDAGSNQPQHF
TGTGCCACCAGCAGAGACGCAGGCAGCAATCAGCCCCAGCATTTT
>TRBV5-1|TRBJ1-6|-|-
CASSLGAGANSPLHF
TGCGCCAGCAGCTTGGGAGCAGGGGCTAATTCACCCCTCCACTTT
>TRBV23-1|TRBJ2-7|-|-
CASSHPARFGTSYEQYF
TGCGCCAGCAGTCATCCTGCTAGGTTCGGGACCTCCTACGAGCAGTACTTC
>TRBV19|TRBJ1-2|few|-
CASSNPGHSMSF
TGTGCCAGTAGTAACCCGGGACATTCCATGAGCTTC
>TRBV18|TRBJ2-1|-|-
CASSPDHLYNEQFF
TGTGCCAGCTCACCAGATCATCTCTACAATGAGCAGTTCTTC
>TRBV7-6|TRBJ2-1|once|TRBD2
CASSTGLANNEQFF
TGTGCCAGCAGCACGGGACTAGCCAACAATGAGCAGTTCTTC
>TRBV28|TRBJ2-3|-|-
CASSYMSRADTQYF
TGTGCCAGCAGCTATATGTCTAGGGCAGATACGCAGTATTTT
>TRBV7-9|TRBJ1-5|-|TRBD1
CASSFGTGNQPQHF
TGTGCCAGCAGCTTCGGGACAGGGAATCAGCCCCAGCATTTT
>TRBV5-1|TRBJ1-5|-|-
CASSLAGQLNQPQHF
TGCGCCAGCAGCTTGGCCGGGCAGCTCAATCAGCCCCAGCATTTT
>TRBV11-2|TRBJ2-1|-|TRBD2
CASSLGGSGGAHEQFF
TGTGCCAGCAGCTTAGGAGGTAGCGGGGGGGCCCATGAGCAGTTCTTC
>TRBV7-2|TRBJ1-1|-|-
CASSFMGGDTEAFF
TGTGCCAGCAGCTTTATGGGGGGGGACACTGAAGCTTTCTTT
>TRBV19|TRBJ2-7|few|-
CARTYEQYF
TGTGCCCGAACCTACGAGCAGTACTTC
>TRBV3-1/TRBV3-2|TRBJ2-3|-|-
CASSHSDRNTQYF
TGTGCCAGCAGCCATTCTGACAGAAATACGCAGTATTTT
>TRBV7-6|TRBJ2-1|-|TRBD1
CASSPSPGTGGYNEQFF
TGTGCCAGCAGCCCCTCCCCCGGGACAGGGGGCTACAATGAGCAGTTCTTC
>TRBV11-2|TRBJ2-1|-|-
CASNLALADYNEQFF
TGTGCCAGCAACCTAGCCTTGGCGGACTACAATGAGCAGTTCTTC
>TRBV5-4|TRBJ1-1|once|-
CASSLGRGSTEAFF
TGTGCCAGCAGCTTGGGGAGGGGAAGCACTGAAGCTTTCTTT
>TRBV20-1|TRBJ2-7|-|TRBD2
CSASPGLAAGSSYEQYF
TGCAGTGCTAGTCCGGGACTAGCGGCGGGAAGCTCCTACGAGCAGTACTTC
>TRBV14|TRBJ1-1|-|-
CASSPLDPGVPEAFF
TGTGCCAGCAGCCCGCTAGACCCAGGGGTCCCTGAAGCTTTCTTT
>TRBV28|TRBJ2-5|-|TRBD2
CASSRGGVQETQYF
TGTGCCAGCAGTCGGGGAGGGGTTCAAGAGACCCAGTACTTC
>TRBV2|TRBJ2-7|few|TRBD2
CASSDLSGSPEQYF
TGTGCCAGCAGTGATCTGAGCGGGAGTCCCGAGCAGTACTTC
>TRBV5-1|TRBJ1-6|-|-
CASSNGYESPLHF
TGCGCCAGCAGTAACGGTTATGAGTCACCCCTCCACTTT
>TRBV11-3|TRBJ2-7|-|TRBD1
CASSKGQGVHEQYF
TGTGCCAGCAGTAAGGGACAGGGTGTCCACGAGCAGTACTTC
>TRBV7-2|TRBJ1-2|-|-
CASSLVNKNYGYTF
TGTGCCAGCAGCTTAGTTAACAAGAACTATGGCTACACCTTC
>TRBV19|TRBJ1-2|few|-
CASSRQGKGYGYTF
TGTGCCAGTAGTCGCCAGGGAAAAGGGTATGGCTACACCTTC
>TRBV24-1|TRBJ2-7|-|-
CATSDSGIEQYF
TGTGCCACCAGTGATTCGGGTATTGAGCAGTACTTC
>TRBV19|TRBJ2-7|-|-
CASSADMFYEQYF
TGTGCCAGTAGTGCGGACATGTTCTACGAGCAGTACTTC
>TRBV6-5|TRBJ2-3|few|-
CASSYDGGQGDTQYF
TGTGCCAGCAGTTACGATGGGGGGCAAGGAGATACGCAGTATTTT
>TRBV27|TRBJ2-7|-|-
CASRPTQGYEQYF
TGTGCCAGCAGACCTACACAGGGATACGAGCAGTACTTC
>TRBV5-1|TRBJ2-1|once|TRBD1
CASTVGQSYNEQFF
TGCGCCAGCACCGTGGGACAGAGCTACAATGAGCAGTTCTTC
>TRBV2|TRBJ1-3|-|TRBD1
CASSERWTGVSFGNTIYF
TGTGCCAGCAGTGAAAGGTGGACAGGGGTTTCTTTTGGAAACACCATATATTTT
>TRBV5-6|TRBJ1-3|-|-
CASRWGGDNSGNTIYF
TGTGCCAGCAGGTGGGGAGGAGATAACTCTGGAAACACCATATATTTT
>TRBV7-2|TRBJ2-7|once|-
CASSLVPEYEQYF
TGTGCCAGCAGCTTAGTCCCAGAATACGAGCAGTACTTC
>TRBV2|TRBJ2-7|-|-
CASRLDTSSYEQYF
TGTGCCAGCAGACTAGACACCTCCTCCTACGAGCAGTACTTC
>TRBV28|TRBJ1-3|-|-
CASSFSTGNTIYF
TGTGCCAGCAGTTTTTCTACTGGAAACACCATATATTTT
>TRBV19|TRBJ1-3|-|-
CASSIRGSGNTIYF
TGTGCCAGTAGTATTCGAGGATCTGGAAACACCATATATTTT
>TRBV24-1|TRBJ2-2|-|-
CATSQGTDTGELFF
TGTGCCACCAGTCAAGGGACCGACACCGGGGAGCTGTTTTTT
>TRBV6-6|TRBJ1-1|-|-
CASRRDRNTEAFF
TGTGCCAGCAGACGAGACAGGAACACTGAAGCTTTCTTT
>TRBV4-3|TRBJ1-1|-|-
CASSQNSGGIEAFF
TGCGCCAGCAGCCAAAACAGTGGGGGCATTGAAGCTTTCTTT
>TRBV5-4|TRBJ2-3|-|-
CASSLVGGLNTDTQYF
TGTGCCAGCAGCTTGGTCGGCGGGCTTAACACAGATACGCAGTATTTT